A selection of T cell receptor beta chains follows, all from one sample in a study of neurological immune-mediated disorders. Each CDR3 protein is one row after TCRdb ran MiXCR on the 5' RACE reads. The top ten clones hold about 6.6% of a sample with tens of thousands of distinct CDR3 sequences, around 10% of them seen once. Sequencing was performed on PBMCs. These TCRs come from a male donor with HTLV-1-associated myelopathy (HAM/TSP). Each CDR3 is given with its conserved first and last residue. Fields, in order: clone size, J gene, D gene, CDR3 length, V gene, CDR3 protein, CDR3 DNA. The D gene is left open where the match is weak. For some rows the clone size is stated as once, few or many, or as a class when expanded; others skip it.

few | TRBJ2-1 | TRBD2 | 15 | TRBV6-5 | CASSYSAGGHNEQFF | TGTGCCAGCAGTTACTCTGCGGGGGGTCACAATGAGCAGTTCTTC
many | TRBJ2-1 | NA | 13 | TRBV7-7 | CASSPSTNNEQFF | TGTGCTAGCAGCCCTTCTACTAACAATGAGCAGTTCTTC
many | TRBJ1-3 | NA | 16 | TRBV9 | CASSALGTASGNTIYF | TGTGCCAGCAGCGCACTGGGGACTGCCTCTGGAAACACCATATATTTT
many | TRBJ1-5 | NA | 12 | TRBV7-2 | CASSFLDQPQHF | TGTGCCAGCAGCTTCCTGGATCAGCCCCAGCATTTT
many | TRBJ2-7 | NA | 18 | TRBV3-1 | CASSSSSGSGGGPYEQYF | TGTGCCAGCAGCTCATCCTCAGGATCCGGGGGAGGACCGTACGAGCAGTACTTC
many | TRBJ2-1 | TRBD2 | 15 | TRBV7-2 | CASRPGLAGGGEQFF | TGTGCCAGCAGACCCGGACTAGCGGGGGGAGGGGAGCAGTTCTTC
many | TRBJ2-7 | NA | 13 | TRBV28 | CASSFGSSYEQYF | TGTGCCAGCAGTTTTGGCAGCTCCTACGAGCAGTACTTC
many | TRBJ2-2 | TRBD1 | 18 | TRBV4-3 | CASSQEATGQGLGGELFF | TGCGCCAGCAGCCAAGAGGCGACGGGACAGGGCCTGGGTGGGGAGCTGTTTTTT
few | TRBJ1-2 | NA | 14 | TRBV20-1 | CSARDPTGLYGYTF | TGCAGTGCTAGAGATCCTACAGGGCTCTATGGCTACACCTTC
many | TRBJ1-5 | NA | 15 | TRBV5-1 | CASSSDGYSNQPQHF | TGCGCCAGCAGCTCGGACGGGTATAGCAATCAGCCCCAGCATTTT
many | TRBJ2-7 | NA | 17 | TRBV6-2/TRBV6-3 | CASSYSILGQDYYEQYF | TGTGCCAGCAGTTACTCGATATTAGGCCAGGATTACTACGAGCAGTACTTC
many | TRBJ2-7 | TRBD1 | 11 | TRBV29-1 | CSIGQGNEQYF | TGCAGCATTGGACAGGGAAACGAGCAGTACTTC
many | TRBJ2-5 | NA | 15 | TRBV28 | CASRSRGTAQETQYF | TGTGCCAGCAGGTCTCGAGGGACGGCCCAAGAGACCCAGTACTTC
many | TRBJ2-7 | NA | 16 | TRBV3-1 | CASSQKEGLPTYEQYF | TGTGCCAGCAGCCAAAAAGAGGGCCTACCGACCTACGAGCAGTACTTC
many | TRBJ2-7 | NA | 13 | TRBV7-2 | CASSLAGYYEQYF | TGTGCCAGCAGCTTAGCCGGGTACTACGAGCAGTACTTC
many | TRBJ2-3 | NA | 14 | TRBV6-6 | CASSYRDVTDTQYF | TGTGCCAGCAGTTACCGGGACGTAACAGATACGCAGTATTTT
many | TRBJ2-5 | NA | 16 | TRBV20-1 | CSATLPRGGRQETQYF | TGCAGTGCGACCCTTCCCCGGGGTGGTCGCCAAGAGACCCAGTACTTC
many | TRBJ1-2 | NA | 13 | TRBV5-1 | CASSLRPLYGYTF | TGCGCCAGCAGCTTGAGGCCCCTCTATGGCTACACCTTC
few | TRBJ2-5 | NA | 12 | TRBV29-1 | CSVDGLRETQYF | TGCAGCGTTGATGGGCTCAGGGAGACCCAGTACTTC
many | TRBJ2-5 | NA | 12 | TRBV30 | CAWRGSGETQYF | TGTGCCTGGCGGGGGAGTGGGGAGACCCAGTACTTC
many | TRBJ1-5 | NA | 17 | TRBV12-3/TRBV12-4 | CASIKGQGAFAHQPQHF | TGTGCCAGCATAAAGGGACAAGGGGCCTTCGCGCATCAGCCCCAGCATTTT
NA | TRBJ2-7 | TRBD2 | 13 | TRBV29-1 | CSVGGGSSYEQYF | TGCAGCGTTGGGGGCGGGAGCTCCTACGAGCAGTACTTC
many | TRBJ2-6 | NA | 17 | TRBV5-6 | CASSEIRVPIGANVLTF | TGTGCCAGCAGCGAGATAAGGGTACCAATTGGGGCCAACGTCCTGACTTTC
NA | TRBJ2-4 | NA | 17 | TRBV7-8 | CASSLERKGIVKNIQYF | TGTGCCAGCAGCTTAGAGAGGAAAGGGATAGTCAAAAACATTCAGTACTTC
many | TRBJ1-3 | NA | 15 | TRBV20-1 | CSARPRRSSGNTIYF | TGCAGTGCTAGACCTCGACGGAGCTCTGGAAACACCATATATTTT
few | TRBJ2-7 | NA | 12 | TRBV7-2 | CASSLAFSEQYF | TGTGCCAGCAGCTTAGCTTTCTCCGAGCAGTACTTC
many | TRBJ1-5 | TRBD1 | 16 | TRBV12-3/TRBV12-4 | CASSFVGQLLNQPQHF | TGTGCCAGCAGTTTTGTGGGACAGCTCCTTAATCAGCCCCAGCATTTT
many | TRBJ1-1 | TRBD1 | 18 | TRBV7-6 | CASSLGVGQGVGSTEAFF | TGTGCCAGCAGCTTAGGGGTTGGCCAGGGGGTTGGAAGCACTGAAGCTTTCTTT
many | TRBJ1-1 | NA | 13 | TRBV29-1 | CSVLFAGTTEAFF | TGCAGCGTTCTATTTGCGGGTACCACTGAAGCTTTCTTT
many | TRBJ2-3 | TRBD2 | 16 | TRBV11-2 | CASSPIAGGLTDTQYF | TGTGCCAGCAGCCCCATAGCGGGGGGGCTGACAGATACGCAGTATTTT
many | TRBJ1-4 | TRBD1 | 13 | TRBV7-2 | CASSWGRQGELFF | TGTGCCAGCAGCTGGGGGAGGCAGGGGGAACTGTTTTTT
many | TRBJ1-6 | NA | 14 | TRBV10-3 | CAISEERSNSPLHF | TGTGCCATCAGTGAGGAGCGCAGTAATTCACCCCTCCACTTT
many | TRBJ2-3 | TRBD2 | 16 | TRBV7-2 | CASSLYGRGNADTQYF | TGTGCCAGCAGCTTATATGGGCGGGGGAACGCAGATACGCAGTATTTT
many | TRBJ1-3 | NA | 14 | TRBV9 | CASSVVSSGNTIYF | TGTGCCAGCAGCGTAGTTTCCTCTGGAAACACCATATATTTT
many | TRBJ2-1 | TRBD1 | 14 | TRBV20-1 | CSAYDRVGYNEQFF | TGCAGTGCTTATGACAGGGTGGGATACAATGAGCAGTTCTTC
NA | TRBJ2-5 | TRBD2 | 14 | TRBV29-1 | CSVGGGGAGETQYF | TGCAGCGTTGGGGGCGGGGGTGCCGGGGAGACCCAGTACTTC
few | TRBJ2-2 | NA | 15 | TRBV7-9 | CASSVTPTNTGELFF | TGTGCCAGCAGTGTGACACCAACGAACACCGGGGAGCTGTTTTTT
many | TRBJ1-1 | NA | 14 | TRBV7-9 | CASSAGRVNTEAFF | TGTGCCAGCAGCGCTGGGCGGGTGAACACTGAAGCTTTCTTT
NA | TRBJ2-4 | TRBD2 | 14 | TRBV7-9 | CVSSVTSGVNIQYF | TGTGTCAGCAGCGTCACTAGCGGGGTAAACATTCAGTACTTC
many | TRBJ1-1 | NA | 14 | TRBV5-1 | CASRVQGQNTEAFF | TGCGCCAGCCGAGTACAGGGACAGAACACTGAAGCTTTCTTT
many | TRBJ2-1 | NA | 15 | TRBV6-5 | CASSSSGSPLNEQFF | TGTGCCAGCAGTTCATCAGGGTCCCCCCTGAATGAGCAGTTCTTC
many | TRBJ1-1 | NA | 15 | TRBV6-5 | CASSYGGRGWTEAFF | TGTGCCAGCAGTTACGGCGGGAGGGGTTGGACTGAAGCTTTCTTT
NA | TRBJ2-3 | TRBD1 | 13 | TRBV28 | CASQTGKRGTQYF | TGTGCCAGCCAGACAGGGAAGAGGGGTACGCAGTATTTT
many | TRBJ1-5 | NA | 14 | TRBV6-6 | CASTYGGPNQPQHF | TGTGCCAGCACTTACGGGGGGCCCAATCAGCCCCAGCATTTT
many | TRBJ1-5 | NA | 15 | TRBV7-2 | CASSDGRVSNQPQHF | TGTGCCAGCAGCGATGGAAGGGTTAGCAATCAGCCCCAGCATTTT
medium-sized | TRBJ1-1 | NA | 15 | TRBV12-3/TRBV12-4 | CASSLSPGMGTEAFF | TGTGCCAGCAGTTTAAGTCCCGGGATGGGCACTGAAGCTTTCTTT
NA | TRBJ2-3 | TRBD1 | 16 | TRBV10-1 | CASSESTGGDRDTQYF | TGCGCCAGCAGTGAGTCTACAGGGGGTGATAGAGATACGCAGTATTTT
many | TRBJ2-3 | NA | 12 | TRBV10-3 | CAIRSGADTQYF | TGTGCCATCAGGTCGGGGGCAGATACGCAGTATTTT
many | TRBJ2-1 | NA | 18 | TRBV5-1 | CASSKEAWDPRTYNEQFF | TGCGCCAGCAGCAAGGAAGCTTGGGACCCGCGCACCTACAATGAGCAGTTCTTC